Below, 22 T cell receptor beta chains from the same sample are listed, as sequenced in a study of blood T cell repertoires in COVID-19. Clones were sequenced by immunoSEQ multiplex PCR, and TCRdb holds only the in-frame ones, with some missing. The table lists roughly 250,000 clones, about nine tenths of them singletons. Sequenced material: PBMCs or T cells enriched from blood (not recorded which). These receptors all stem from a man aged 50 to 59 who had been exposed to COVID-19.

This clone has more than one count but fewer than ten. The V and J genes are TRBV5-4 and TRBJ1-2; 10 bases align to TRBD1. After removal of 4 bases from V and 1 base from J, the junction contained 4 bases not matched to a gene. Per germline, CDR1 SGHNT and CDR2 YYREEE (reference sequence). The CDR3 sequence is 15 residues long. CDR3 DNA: TGTGCCAGCAGCAGCCGGACAGGGGGTAACTATGGCTACACCTTC. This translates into CASSSRTGGNYGYTF.

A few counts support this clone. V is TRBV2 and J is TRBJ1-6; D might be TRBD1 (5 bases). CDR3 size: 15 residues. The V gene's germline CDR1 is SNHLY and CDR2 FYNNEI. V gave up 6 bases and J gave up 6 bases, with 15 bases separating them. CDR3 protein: CASSLDPRGNSPLHF. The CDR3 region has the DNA TGTGCCAGCAGCCTGGACCCTAGGGGTAATTCACCCCTCCACTTT.

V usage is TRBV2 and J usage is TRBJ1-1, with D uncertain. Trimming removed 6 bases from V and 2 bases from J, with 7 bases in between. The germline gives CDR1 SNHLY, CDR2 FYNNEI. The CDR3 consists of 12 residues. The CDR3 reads CASSPVNTEAFF. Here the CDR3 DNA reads TGTGCCAGCAGCCCTGTAAACACTGAAGCTTTCTTT.

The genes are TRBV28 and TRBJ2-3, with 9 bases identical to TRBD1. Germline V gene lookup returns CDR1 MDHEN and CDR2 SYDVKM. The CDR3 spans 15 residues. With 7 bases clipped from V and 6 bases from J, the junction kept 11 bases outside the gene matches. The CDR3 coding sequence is TGTGCCAGCATGGCTCAAGACAGGGGGACTGATACGCAGTATTTT. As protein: CASMAQDRGTDTQYF.

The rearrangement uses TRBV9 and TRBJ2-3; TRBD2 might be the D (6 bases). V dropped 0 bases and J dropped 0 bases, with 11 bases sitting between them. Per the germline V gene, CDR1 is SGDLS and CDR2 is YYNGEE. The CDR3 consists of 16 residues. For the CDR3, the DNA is TGTGCCAGCAGCGTAGCGCTAGCGTCTAGCACAGATACGCAGTATTTT. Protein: CASSVALASSTDTQYF.

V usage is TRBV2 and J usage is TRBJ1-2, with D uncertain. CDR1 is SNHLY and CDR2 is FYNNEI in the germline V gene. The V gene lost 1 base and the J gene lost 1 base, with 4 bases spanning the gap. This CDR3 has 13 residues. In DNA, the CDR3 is TGTGCCAGCAGTGAAGGGAGTAACTATGGCTACACCTTC. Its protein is CASSEGSNYGYTF.

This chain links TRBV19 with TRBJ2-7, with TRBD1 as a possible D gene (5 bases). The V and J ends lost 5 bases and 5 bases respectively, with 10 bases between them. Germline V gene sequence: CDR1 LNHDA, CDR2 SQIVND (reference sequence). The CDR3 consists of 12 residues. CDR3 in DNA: TGTGCCAGTAGTCCAGGGTGCCACGAGCAGTACGTC. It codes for CASSPGCHEQYV.

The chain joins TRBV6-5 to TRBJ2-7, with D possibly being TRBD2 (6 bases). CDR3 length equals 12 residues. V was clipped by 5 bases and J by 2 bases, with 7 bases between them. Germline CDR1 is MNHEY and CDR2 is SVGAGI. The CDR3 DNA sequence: TGTGCCAGCAGTCGGGGGACCTACGAGCAGTACGTC. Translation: CASSRGTYEQYV.

CDR3 nucleotides: TGTGCCAGCAGTGAAGCGTCGACAACCTACGAGCAGTACGTC. It specifies CASSEASTTYEQYV. The gene calls are TRBV6-1 and TRBJ2-7, with D unresolved. Germline values: CDR1 MNHNS, CDR2 SASEGT. This CDR3 contains 14 residues. Trimming took 0 bases from V and 2 from J, leaving 8 bases between them.

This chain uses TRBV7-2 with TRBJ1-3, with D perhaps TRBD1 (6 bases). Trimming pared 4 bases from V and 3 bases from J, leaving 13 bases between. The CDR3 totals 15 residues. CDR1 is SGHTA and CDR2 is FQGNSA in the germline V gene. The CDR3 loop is CASSSQGNSGNTIYF. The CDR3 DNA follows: TGTGCCAGCAGCTCCCAGGGGAATAGTGGAAACACCATATATTTT. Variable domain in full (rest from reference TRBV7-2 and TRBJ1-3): GAGVSQSPSNKVTEKGKDVELRCDPISGHTALYWYRQSLGQGLEFLIYFQGNSAPDKSGLPSDRFSAERTGGSVSTLTIQRTQQEDSAVYLCASSSQGNSGNTIYFGEGSWLTVV.

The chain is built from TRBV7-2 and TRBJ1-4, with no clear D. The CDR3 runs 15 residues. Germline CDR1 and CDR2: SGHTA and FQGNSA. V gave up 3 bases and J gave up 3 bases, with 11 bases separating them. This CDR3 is CASSFNRRPNEKLFF. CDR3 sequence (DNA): TGTGCCAGCAGCTTTAATCGGAGACCTAATGAAAAACTGTTTTTT. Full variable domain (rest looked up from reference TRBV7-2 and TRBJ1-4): GAGVSQSPSNKVTEKGKDVELRCDPISGHTALYWYRQSLGQGLEFLIYFQGNSAPDKSGLPSDRFSAERTGGSVSTLTIQRTQQEDSAVYLCASSFNRRPNEKLFFGSGTQLSVL.

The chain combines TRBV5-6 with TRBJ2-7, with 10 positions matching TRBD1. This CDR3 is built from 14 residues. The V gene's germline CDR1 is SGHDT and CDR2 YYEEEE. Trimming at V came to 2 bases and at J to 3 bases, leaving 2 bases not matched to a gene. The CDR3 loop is CASSFGQGGYEQYV. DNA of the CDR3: TGTGCCAGCAGCTTCGGACAGGGGGGCTACGAGCAGTACGTC.

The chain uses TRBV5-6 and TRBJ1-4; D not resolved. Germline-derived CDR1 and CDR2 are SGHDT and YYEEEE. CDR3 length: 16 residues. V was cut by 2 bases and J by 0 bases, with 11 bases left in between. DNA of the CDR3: TGTGCCAGCAGCTTCGGAGTACTAGCAACTAATGAAAAACTGTTTTTT. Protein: CASSFGVLATNEKLFF.

CDR3 in DNA: TGTGCCAGCAGCTTAGGAGCTAGAGGGTGGAACACTGAAGCTTTCTTT. Amino acids: CASSLGARGWNTEAFF. The rearrangement links TRBV7-8 to TRBJ1-1, with D uncertain. Germline V CDR1 and CDR2: SGHVS, FQNEAQ. This CDR3 has 16 residues. V was shortened by 1 base and J by 1 base, with 13 bases between the two germline ends.

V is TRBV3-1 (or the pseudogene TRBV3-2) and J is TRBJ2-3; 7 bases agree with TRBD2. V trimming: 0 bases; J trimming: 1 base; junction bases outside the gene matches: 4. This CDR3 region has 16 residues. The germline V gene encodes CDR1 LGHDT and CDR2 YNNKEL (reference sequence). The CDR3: CASSQDWLAGTDTQYF. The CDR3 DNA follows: TGTGCCAGCAGCCAAGATTGGCTAGCGGGCACAGATACGCAGTATTTT.

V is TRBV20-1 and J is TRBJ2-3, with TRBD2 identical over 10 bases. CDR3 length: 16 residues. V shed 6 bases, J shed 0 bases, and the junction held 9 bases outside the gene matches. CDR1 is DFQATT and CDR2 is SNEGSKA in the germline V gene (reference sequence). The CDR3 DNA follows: TGCAGTGCCAGTGGACTAGCGGATTATAGCACAGATACGCAGTATTTT. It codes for CSASGLADYSTDTQYF.

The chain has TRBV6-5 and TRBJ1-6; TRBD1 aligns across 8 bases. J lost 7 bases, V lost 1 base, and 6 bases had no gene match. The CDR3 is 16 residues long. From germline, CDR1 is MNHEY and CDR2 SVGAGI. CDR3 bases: TGTGCCAGCAGTTACTGGGGGGACAGGAAAAATTCACCCCTCCACTTT. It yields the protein CASSYWGDRKNSPLHF.

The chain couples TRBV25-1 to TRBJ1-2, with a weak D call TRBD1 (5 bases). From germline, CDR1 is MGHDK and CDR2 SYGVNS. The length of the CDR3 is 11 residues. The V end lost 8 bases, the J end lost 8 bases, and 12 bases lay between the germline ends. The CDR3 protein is CASGDWKGYTF. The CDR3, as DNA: TGTGCCAGCGGGGACTGGAAGGGCTACACCTTC.

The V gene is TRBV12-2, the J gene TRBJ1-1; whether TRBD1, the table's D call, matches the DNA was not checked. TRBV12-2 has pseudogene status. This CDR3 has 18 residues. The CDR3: CASRSRGVQGRMNTEAFF. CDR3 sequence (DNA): TGTGCAAGTCGCTCCAGGGGCGTGCAGGGTCGCATGAACACTGAAGCTTTCTTT.

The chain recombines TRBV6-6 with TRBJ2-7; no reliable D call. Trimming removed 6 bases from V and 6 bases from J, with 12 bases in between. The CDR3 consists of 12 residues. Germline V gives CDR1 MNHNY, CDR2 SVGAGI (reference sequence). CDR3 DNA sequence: TGTGCCAGCAGCCACACCTCGGGCGAGCAGTACGTC. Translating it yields CASSHTSGEQYV.

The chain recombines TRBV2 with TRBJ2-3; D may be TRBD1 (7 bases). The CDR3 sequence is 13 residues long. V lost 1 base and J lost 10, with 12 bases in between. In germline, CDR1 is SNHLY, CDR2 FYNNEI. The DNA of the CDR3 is TGTGCCAGCAGTGAAGGGGGCAGGGGGGCGCAGTATTTT. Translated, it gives CASSEGGRGAQYF.

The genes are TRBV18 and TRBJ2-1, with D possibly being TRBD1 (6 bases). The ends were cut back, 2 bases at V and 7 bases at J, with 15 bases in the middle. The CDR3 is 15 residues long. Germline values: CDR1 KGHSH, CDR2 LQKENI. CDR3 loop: CASSPVRGSVNEQFF. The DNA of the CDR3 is TGTGCCAGCTCACCAGTCAGGGGATCGGTAAATGAGCAGTTCTTC.